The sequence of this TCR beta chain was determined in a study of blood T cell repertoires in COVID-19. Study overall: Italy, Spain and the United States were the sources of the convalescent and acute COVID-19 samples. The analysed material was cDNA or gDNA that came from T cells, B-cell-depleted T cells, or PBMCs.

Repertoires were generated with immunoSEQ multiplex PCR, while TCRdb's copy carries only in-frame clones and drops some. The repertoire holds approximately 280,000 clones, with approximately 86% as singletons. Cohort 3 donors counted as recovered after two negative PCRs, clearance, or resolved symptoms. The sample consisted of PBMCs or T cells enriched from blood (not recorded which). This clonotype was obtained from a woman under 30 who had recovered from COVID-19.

CDR3 sequence: CASSPAGTGYEQYF. The DNA of the CDR3 is TGTGCCAGCAGTCCGGCGGGGACAGGGTACGAGCAGTACTTC. The rearrangement uses TRBV27 and TRBJ2-7, with 9 bases identical to TRBD1. The trim removed 5 bases at V and 4 bases at J, leaving 6 bases unmatched. The CDR3 extends over 14 amino acids. Germline V lookup: CDR1 MNHEY, CDR2 SMNVEV (reference sequence).